The 31 T cell receptor beta chains given below trace back to one sample, sequenced in a study of blood T cell repertoires in COVID-19. Produced via immunoSEQ multiplex PCR; TCRdb's table is partial and in-frame only. In the table there are around 100,000 clones, over 80% of which are singletons. Sequenced material: peripheral blood. These receptors all stem from a man aged 45 to 65 with acute or convalescent COVID-19.

The rearrangement uses TRBV5-1 and TRBJ2-5; no clear D gene. The ends were cut back, 3 bases at V and 5 bases at J, with 14 bases in the middle. This CDR3 region has 14 residues. The germline gives CDR1 SGHRS, CDR2 YFSETQ. Written as DNA, the CDR3 is TGCGCCAGCAGCTCTGGGCCCTCTCTGGAGACCCAGTACTTC. Its protein product is CASSSGPSLETQYF.

V usage is TRBV6-5 and J usage is TRBJ1-6; 12 bases are shared with TRBD1. The CDR3 is 14 residues long. Germline values: CDR1 MNHEY, CDR2 SVGAGI. Losses at the gene ends were 5 bases for V and 10 bases for J; bases not matched to a gene: 3. The CDR3 region has the DNA TGTGCCAGCAGTCCCGGGACAGGGGGCTCACCCCTCCACTTT. Protein: CASSPGTGGSPLHF.

The chain joins TRBV5-1 to TRBJ1-6, with D perhaps matching TRBD1 (5 bases). The CDR3 contains 18 residues. The V gene's germline CDR1 is SGHRS and CDR2 YFSETQ. Trimming took 0 bases from V and 6 from J, leaving 19 bases between them. The CDR3 region has the DNA TGCGCCAGCAGCTTGGGTCCCCTGGGCAGGGTACTTAATTCACCCCTCCACTTT. It translates to CASSLGPLGRVLNSPLHF.

The V gene is TRBV18, the J gene TRBJ2-7, with TRBD1 matching over 7 bases. Germline V gene data show CDR1 as KGHSH and CDR2 as LQKENI. The trim removed 6 bases at V and 6 bases at J, leaving 5 bases unmatched. The CDR3 covers 12 residues. CDR3 sequence: CASSYTGAEQYF. CDR3 nucleotides: TGTGCCAGCTCCTATACAGGGGCCGAGCAGTACTTC. Complete variable domain (other parts from reference TRBV18 and TRBJ2-7): NAGVMQNPRHLVRRRGQEARLRCSPMKGHSHVYWYRQLPEEGLKFMVYLQKENIIDESGMPKERFSAEFPKEGPSILRIQQVVRGDSAAYFCASSYTGAEQYFGPGTRLTVT.

The chain uses TRBV6-2 or TRBV6-3 and TRBJ2-3; D possibly corresponds to TRBD2 (5 bases). Trimming left V 5 bases short and J 0 bases short, with 15 bases between. Per germline, CDR1 MNHEY and CDR2 SVGEGT. The CDR3 has 16 amino acids. Here the CDR3 reads CASSKRLTPSTDTQYF. In DNA form, the CDR3 reads TGTGCCAGCAGTAAAAGACTAACCCCTAGCACAGATACGCAGTATTTT.

V is TRBV4-1 and J is TRBJ2-7, with no clear D. Germline CDR1 reads MGHRA; CDR2 reads YSYEKL. Between the trimmed V and J ends, which lost 3 bases and 5 bases, there was a span of 11 bases. This CDR3 has 13 amino acids. The CDR3 is CASSQTTPDEQYF. The CDR3 DNA reads TGCGCCAGCAGCCAGACGACTCCTGACGAGCAGTACTTC.

The chain has TRBV30 and TRBJ2-5, with TRBD1 as a possible D gene (5 bases). Germline V gives CDR1 GTSNPN, CDR2 SVGIG (reference sequence). V lost 0 bases and J 3 bases, leaving 11 bases between the germline ends. The CDR3 contains 14 residues. The CDR3 sequence is CAWSVEDRKETQYF. The CDR3 DNA reads TGTGCCTGGAGTGTAGAAGACAGAAAAGAGACCCAGTACTTC.

This chain uses TRBV2 with TRBJ1-1; 7 bases match TRBD1. The CDR3 has 14 residues. Germline V gene sequence: CDR1 SNHLY, CDR2 FYNNEI. The ends lost 3 bases at V and 1 base at J; junction bases unmatched: 2. CDR3 sequence reads: CASSDGQENTEAFF. Written as DNA, the CDR3 is TGTGCCAGCAGTGACGGACAGGAGAACACTGAAGCTTTCTTT. Full variable domain (rest looked up from reference TRBV2 and TRBJ1-1): EPEVTQTPSHQVTQMGQEVILRCVPISNHLYFYWYRQILGQKVEFLVSFYNNEISEKSEIFDDQFSVERPDGSNFTLKIRSTKLEDSAMYFCASSDGQENTEAFFGQGTRLTVV.

The V and J genes are TRBV2 and TRBJ1-4, with D tentatively TRBD1 (6 bases). CDR1 and CDR2 (germline): SNHLY, FYNNEI. CDR3 length: 14 residues. V lost 6 bases and J 6 bases, leaving 14 bases between the germline ends. The CDR3 DNA is TGTGCCAGCAGGTACAGGGCCCTCTATGAAAAACTGTTTTTT. It translates to CASRYRALYEKLFF.

CDR3 DNA sequence: TGCGCCAGCAGCCAAGAGTGGGCGAACAATGAGCAGTTCTTC. This codes for CASSQEWANNEQFF. V usage is TRBV4-3 and J usage is TRBJ2-1; D is unclear. The CDR3 is 14 amino acids. Trimming shortened V by 0 bases and J by 5 bases, and 8 bases separated the two germline ends. The germline V gene encodes CDR1 LGHNA and CDR2 YSLEER.

This chain uses TRBV7-8 with TRBJ1-6; 8 positions agree with TRBD1. V shed 5 bases, J shed 6 bases, and the junction held 6 bases outside the gene matches. Germline CDR1 SGHVS, CDR2 FQNEAQ. The CDR3 length is 15 residues. This chain's CDR3 is CASSKEGQGNSPLHF. In nucleotides, the CDR3 is TGTGCCAGCAGCAAAGAAGGACAGGGTAATTCACCCCTCCACTTT.

The rearrangement joins TRBV6-1 to TRBJ1-2; a possible D gene is TRBD1 (5 bases). V lost 0 bases and J lost 5, with 13 bases in between. The CDR3 extends over 15 amino acids. In germline, CDR1 is MNHNS, CDR2 SASEGT. CDR3 loop: CASSEALGGAYGYTF. Written as DNA, the CDR3 is TGTGCCAGCAGTGAAGCGCTCGGGGGTGCATATGGCTACACCTTC.

The rearrangement links TRBV28 to TRBJ1-6; 8 positions agree with TRBD1. There are 14 residues in the CDR3. V was pared by 3 bases and J by 10 bases, with 5 bases of the junction left unmatched. Germline V gives CDR1 MDHEN, CDR2 SYDVKM. The CDR3: CASSFGQGPSPLHF. The CDR3 DNA is TGTGCCAGCAGTTTCGGACAGGGCCCCTCACCCCTCCACTTT.

This clone has just one count. The V gene is TRBV27, the J gene TRBJ1-2; a possible D gene is TRBD1 (6 bases). Germline assignment: CDR1 MNHEY and CDR2 SMNVEV (reference sequence). The V and J ends lost 3 bases and 4 bases respectively, with 9 bases between them. CDR3 length: 13 residues. The CDR3 bases are TGTGCCAGCAGTTTTGCGGGGGCCTATGGCTACACCTTC. Translation: CASSFAGAYGYTF.

J is TRBJ1-4 and V is TRBV5-1; no clear D. This CDR3 spans 14 amino acids. CDR1 is SGHRS and CDR2 is YFSETQ in the germline V gene. The V end was cut by 0 bases, the J end by 4 bases, with 7 bases between. The CDR3 bases are TGCGCCAGCAGCTTGGACGGTATTAATGAAAAACTGTTTTTT. Its translation: CASSLDGINEKLFF.

The V gene is TRBV28, the J gene TRBJ2-1; 8 nucleotides line up with TRBD2. CDR1 and CDR2 (germline): MDHEN, SYDVKM. The CDR3 consists of 16 residues. V shed 6 bases and J 7 bases; nucleotides not matched to a gene: 14. The CDR3 DNA is TGTGCCAGCAGCGCCACCCCTGCGGGGGGTCTGAATGAGCAGTTCTTC. It is translated as CASSATPAGGLNEQFF. The whole variable domain, filled in from reference TRBV28 and TRBJ2-1, reads DVKVTQSSRYLVKRTGEKVFLECVQDMDHENMFWYRQDPGLGLRLIYFSYDVKMKEKGDIPEGYSVSREKKERFSLILESASTNQTSMYLCASSATPAGGLNEQFFGPGTRLTVL.

The chain carries TRBV12-3 or TRBV12-4 and TRBJ1-2, with a weak D call TRBD1 (6 bases). Trimming removed 8 bases from V and 2 bases from J, with 12 bases in between. This CDR3 spans 13 amino acids. CDR3 residues: CASGIRGNYGYTF. The CDR3, as DNA: TGTGCCAGCGGGATCAGGGGAAACTATGGCTACACCTTC.

This clone was detected once. V usage is TRBV6-5 and J usage is TRBJ1-1, with D perhaps matching TRBD1 (6 bases). The CDR3 sequence is 15 residues long. Trimming left V 7 bases short and J 6 bases short, with 21 bases between. CDR1 and CDR2 from the germline V gene are MNHEY and SVGAGI. CDR3 sequence reads: CASTYRTVAGAEAFF. CDR3 DNA: TGTGCCAGCACCTACCGGACAGTCGCGGGGGCTGAAGCTTTCTTT.

The gene calls are TRBV6-5 and TRBJ2-2, with 7 positions matching TRBD2. This CDR3 region has 13 residues. The ends lost 9 bases at V and 2 bases at J; junction bases unmatched: 3. Germline V gene lookup returns CDR1 MNHEY and CDR2 SVGAGI. This chain's CDR3 is CASAGVNTGELFF. The CDR3, as DNA: TGTGCCAGTGCGGGGGTCAACACCGGGGAGCTGTTTTTT.

This sequence joins TRBV10-3 and TRBJ1-1, with a weak D call TRBD1 (6 bases). The CDR3 consists of 13 residues. CDR1 and CDR2 (germline): ENHRY, SYGVKD. The CDR3 nucleotides read TGTTCGATTAGGGGGGGGCAAGACACTGAAGCTTTCTTT. It yields the protein CSIRGGQDTEAFF.

This clone has only one observation. The V and J genes are TRBV19 and TRBJ1-2; TRBD1 might be the D (6 bases). This CDR3 has 16 amino acids. Germline CDR1 reads LNHDA; CDR2 reads SQIVND (reference sequence). Trimming stripped 5 bases from V and 3 bases from J, with 19 bases between. CDR3 bases: TGTGCCAGTAGTCCCTCCAGGGGTGTCGTTGACTATGGCTACACCTTC. This codes for CASSPSRGVVDYGYTF.

The chain has TRBV28 and TRBJ2-1; perhaps TRBD2 as D (5 bases). Per germline, CDR1 MDHEN and CDR2 SYDVKM. V shed 2 bases and J shed 4 bases, with 12 bases lying between them. This CDR3 spans 15 amino acids. CDR3 nucleotide sequence: TGTGCCAGCAGTTTAACTCTAGCTACGTACAATGAGCAGTTCTTC. It yields the protein CASSLTLATYNEQFF.

This clone was seen only once. V usage is TRBV7-6 and J usage is TRBJ2-3, with 7 nucleotides matching TRBD2. With V trimmed by 5 bases and J by 2 bases, 10 bases remained unmatched. This CDR3 has 16 residues. In germline, CDR1 is SGHVS, CDR2 FNYEAQ. Here the CDR3 DNA reads TGTGCCAGCAGCCCAAGTAGCGGGCACCTCACAGATACGCAGTATTTT. This sequence encodes CASSPSSGHLTDTQYF. Full variable domain (remainder filled in from reference TRBV7-6 and TRBJ2-3): GAGVSQSPRYKVTKRGQDVALRCDPISGHVSLYWYRQALGQGPEFLTYFNYEAQQDKSGLPNDRFSAERPEGSISTLTIQRTEQRDSAMYRCASSPSSGHLTDTQYFGPGTRLTVL.

The gene calls are TRBV7-8 and TRBJ1-5; no firm D call. The CDR3 sequence is 15 residues long. V was trimmed by 4 bases and J by 0 bases, leaving 10 bases between them. Germline V lookup: CDR1 SGHVS, CDR2 FQNEAQ. The CDR3 region has the DNA TGTGCCAGCAGCTACCGGGATCTTAGCAATCAGCCCCAGCATTTT. Amino acid sequence: CASSYRDLSNQPQHF.

The rearrangement links TRBV6-2 or TRBV6-3 to TRBJ2-1, with 7 positions matching TRBD1. Germline V lookup: CDR1 MNHEY, CDR2 SVGEGT. This CDR3 spans 16 amino acids. Unmatched junction bases numbered 7, after V lost 1 base and J lost 4 bases. The CDR3 reads CASSYLPGQIYNEQFF. DNA of the CDR3: TGTGCCAGCAGTTACTTGCCGGGACAGATTTACAATGAGCAGTTCTTC.

CDR3: CASSLGHGTMQPQHF. CDR3 nucleotides: TGTGCCAGCAGCTTAGGTCACGGGACAATGCAGCCCCAGCATTTT. The V call is TRBV7-2, the J call TRBJ1-5, with a weak D call TRBD1 (6 bases). CDR1 is SGHTA and CDR2 is FQGNSA in the germline V gene. Trimming left V 1 base short and J 7 bases short, with 14 bases between. The CDR3 extends over 15 amino acids.

The rearrangement links TRBV19 to TRBJ1-5, with TRBD1 matching 7 bases. V trimming: 6 bases; J trimming: 2 bases; junction bases outside the gene matches: 4. CDR1 is LNHDA and CDR2 is SQIVND in the germline V gene (reference sequence). This CDR3 has 14 residues. DNA for the CDR3: TGTGCCAGTAGACAGGGGTTGGGCAATCAGCCCCAGCATTTT. Translated: CASRQGLGNQPQHF.

The chain is built from TRBV16 and TRBJ1-5, with D perhaps matching TRBD1 (5 bases). Germline V gene sequence: CDR1 KGHSY, CDR2 FQNENV. This CDR3 contains 13 residues. V lost 3 bases and J lost 3, with 6 bases in between. As DNA, the CDR3 is TGTGCCAGCAGCCACAGGGACAATCAGCCCCAGCATTTT. This codes for CASSHRDNQPQHF.

As regards this clone: The sample carries other DNA sequences with the same CDR3. The chain is built from TRBV7-2 and TRBJ1-5; D is uncertain. Trimming took off 2 bases at V and 3 bases at J, with 2 bases between the two ends. This CDR3 has 12 residues. The germline CDR1 and CDR2 sequences are SGHTA and FQGNSA. DNA for the CDR3: TGTGCCAGCAGCTTATACAATCAGCCCCAGCATTTT. Amino acid sequence: CASSLYNQPQHF.

This clone was seen only once. The chain combines TRBV6-2 or TRBV6-3 with TRBJ2-3; 8 positions match TRBD1. Germline V gene data show CDR1 as MNHEY and CDR2 as SVGEGT. With V trimmed by 7 bases and J by 2 bases, 14 bases remained unmatched. This CDR3 is built from 17 residues. The CDR3, as DNA: TGTGCCAGCAACCCTAACAGGGGGGCCTGGGTCACAGATACGCAGTATTTT. This translates into CASNPNRGAWVTDTQYF.

This clone was detected a few times. The chain employs TRBV19 and TRBJ1-6; possibly TRBD1 for D (6 bases). Trimming stripped 6 bases from V and 6 bases from J, with 15 bases between. The CDR3 spans 15 residues. Per germline, CDR1 LNHDA and CDR2 SQIVND (reference sequence). The CDR3 reads CASRDLDSSNSPLHF. In DNA, the CDR3 is TGTGCCAGTAGGGACTTGGACAGTTCTAATTCACCCCTCCACTTT.